One and the same sample provided the 2 T cell receptor beta chains below, sequenced in a study of cytomegalovirus exposure and HLA in healthy donors. The primer mix had 60 Vbeta and 13 Jbeta primers. Sequenced by immunoSEQ multiplex PCR; TCRdb stores in-frame clones only, minus some. The repertoire has approximately 110,000 clones, around four fifths of them found once; the top ten carry roughly 8%. The sequencing sample was made of PBMCs. The receptors were gathered from a woman between 45 and 65 years old in good health and CMV-seropositive.

The rearrangement joins TRBV6-5 to TRBJ1-1; 8 positions match TRBD1. V lost 3 bases, J lost 7 bases, and 7 bases stayed unmatched. CDR1 MNHEY and CDR2 SVGAGI come from the germline V gene. This CDR3 has 14 amino acids. The CDR3: CASSYIPGQVEAFF. The CDR3 DNA reads as TGTGCCAGCAGTTATATACCGGGACAGGTTGAAGCTTTCTTT.

This clone was counted a few times. This chain joins TRBV10-3 and TRBJ1-2; TRBD1 aligns across 7 bases. The CDR3 is made up of 14 amino acids. The V gene end was trimmed by 3 bases and the J gene end by 3 bases; junction bases not matched to a gene: 4. Germline lookup yields CDR1 ENHRY and CDR2 SYGVKD. The CDR3 DNA sequence: TGTGCCATCAGTGAAGGCAGGGGGGACTATGGCTACACCTTC. Amino acids: CAISEGRGDYGYTF.